Listed here are 25 T cell receptor beta chains from one sample, sequenced in a study of regulatory T cells in long-lasting Graves disease. CDR3 regions were amplified by Arm-PCR using iRepertoire HTBI primers to build TCR beta libraries. Via MiXCR, TCRdb re-called the multiplex PCR reads, giving one row per CDR3 protein. The table includes about 300,000 distinct CDR3 sequences, 20% to 25% detected once. The time point is: persistent/refractory GD, antithyroid drugs over 5 years with positive TRAb. The TCR library was made from RNA extracted from PBMCs. Sequences were derived from peripheral blood mononuclear cells (PBMCs), sampled when the disease was refractory, from a patient treated with antithyroid drugs. The receptor source for this set is a female donor with Graves disease.

This clonotype showed up many times. This chain connects TRBV6-1 to TRBJ2-7; 8 bases map to TRBD1. The CDR3 is made up of 13 amino acids. Germline CDR1 MNHNS, CDR2 SASEGT. J lost 6 bases, V lost 5 bases, and 6 bases had no gene match. As DNA, the CDR3 is TGTGCCAGCAGTCGGGACAGGTCCCCCGAGCAGTACTTC. Translating it yields CASSRDRSPEQYF.

This clonotype was picked up many times. The V gene is TRBV28, the J gene TRBJ2-7; D tentatively fits TRBD1 or TRBD2 (5 bases each). Per germline, CDR1 MDHEN and CDR2 SYDVKM. The CDR3 consists of 13 residues. The V end was cut by 5 bases, the J end by 2 bases, with 10 bases between. CDR3 region: CASSPGPTYEQYF. The CDR3 nucleotides read TGTGCCAGCAGTCCGGGACCAACCTACGAGCAGTACTTC.

This clonotype was seen repeatedly, ten times or more. CDR3 in DNA: TGTGCCAGCAGTTACCGCCGAGAGAACTATGGCTACACCTTC. Protein: CASSYRRENYGYTF. This chain joins TRBV6-5 and TRBJ1-2; D ambiguous. CDR3 length: 14 amino acids. Germline lookup yields CDR1 MNHEY and CDR2 SVGAGI. The germline V and J ends were trimmed by 2 bases and 2 bases, with 9 bases remaining between them.

As regards this clonotype: A much bigger clone sits one base away, suggesting this may be a read error. V gene TRBV30 combines with J gene TRBJ1-2; tentative D call: TRBD1 (5 bases). The CDR3 consists of 14 residues. Trimming left V 2 bases short and J 4 bases short, with 14 bases between. The V gene's germline CDR1 is GTSNPN and CDR2 SVGIG (reference sequence). CDR3 protein: CAWSLENRRYGYTF. CDR3 coding DNA: TGTGCCTGGAGTTTGGAAAACAGGCGCTATGGCTACACCTTC.

CDR3 region: CATSIGTSGRSEQYF. CDR3 nucleotides: TGTGCCACCAGTATCGGGACTAGCGGGAGATCCGAGCAGTACTTC. The chain joins TRBV15 to TRBJ2-7; 14 positions agree with TRBD2. Germline V lookup: CDR1 LNHNV, CDR2 YYDKDF (reference sequence). CDR3 length: 15 amino acids. Unmatched junction bases numbered 7, after V lost 6 bases and J lost 6 bases. Drawing the rest from reference TRBV15 and TRBJ2-7, the complete variable domain is DAMVIQNPRYQVTQFGKPVTLSCSQTLNHNVMYWYQQKSSQAPKLLFHYYDKDFNNEADTPDNFQSRRPNTSFCFLDIRSPGLGDTAMYLCATSIGTSGRSEQYFGPGTRLTVT.

V and J are TRBV7-9 and TRBJ2-7; 7 nucleotides agree with TRBD1. This CDR3 region has 15 residues. Trimming removed 7 bases from V and 1 base from J; junction bases left unmatched: 10. Germline CDR1 and CDR2: SEHNR and FQNEAQ (reference sequence). As DNA, the CDR3 is TGTGCCAGCAATGAACAGGGGATCGGGTCCTACGAGCAGTACTTC. This codes for CASNEQGIGSYEQYF.

The V gene is TRBV6-1, the J gene TRBJ2-7; TRBD2 agrees at 8 bases. The CDR3 totals 13 residues. Germline V gives CDR1 MNHNS, CDR2 SASEGT. The V gene end was trimmed by 6 bases and the J gene end by 3 bases; junction bases not matched to a gene: 4. CDR3 protein: CASSISGGYEQYF. The CDR3 coding sequence is TGTGCCAGCAGCATAAGCGGGGGCTACGAGCAGTACTTC.

This clonotype was seen repeatedly, ten times or more. This chain links TRBV28 with TRBJ2-6, with 10 bases lining up with TRBD1. The CDR3 has 17 residues. The germline V gene encodes CDR1 MDHEN and CDR2 SYDVKM. V lost 2 bases, J lost 3 bases, and 4 bases stayed unmatched. CDR3 residues: CASSLGTGEHGANVLTF. In DNA, the CDR3 is TGTGCCAGCAGTTTAGGGACAGGGGAGCATGGGGCCAACGTCCTGACTTTC.

The J gene is TRBJ1-3, the V gene TRBV20-1; no clear D. V lost 4 bases, J lost 0 bases, and 7 bases lay in between. Germline assignment: CDR1 DFQATT and CDR2 SNEGSKA (reference sequence). CDR3 length equals 13 residues. The CDR3 is CSATLASGNTIYF. The CDR3 DNA reads TGCAGTGCTACCCTGGCCTCTGGAAACACCATATATTTT.

This clonotype was found many times. V gene TRBV7-9 combines with J gene TRBJ1-1, with 8 bases matching TRBD1. The trim removed 1 base at V and 0 bases at J, leaving 4 bases unmatched. CDR1 and CDR2 (germline): SEHNR, FQNEAQ (reference sequence). The CDR3 spans 16 residues. The CDR3 is CASSLGTGMVNTEAFF. CDR3 coding DNA: TGTGCCAGCAGCTTAGGGACAGGGATGGTGAACACTGAAGCTTTCTTT.

This clonotype has ten or more counts. V usage is TRBV28 and J usage is TRBJ2-7; D remains unclear. The germline CDR1 and CDR2 sequences are MDHEN and SYDVKM. The CDR3 is 14 amino acids. Trimming stripped 3 bases from V and 2 bases from J, with 11 bases between. Here the CDR3 reads CASSLVGYPYEQYF. For the CDR3, the DNA is TGTGCCAGCAGTTTGGTAGGATATCCCTACGAGCAGTACTTC.

This clonotype was seen at least ten times. CDR3 in DNA: TGTGCCACCAGCAGAAGGACAGGGTTAGGCGGGGAGCTGTTTTTT. Its protein product is CATSRRTGLGGELFF. The chain combines TRBV15 with TRBJ2-2; 8 nucleotides match TRBD1. CDR1 LNHNV and CDR2 YYDKDF come from the germline V gene (reference sequence). This CDR3 has 15 amino acids. The V gene end was trimmed by 2 bases and the J gene end by 7 bases; junction bases not matched to a gene: 6.

On this clonotype: This clone may be a read error of a much larger clone one base away. The chain carries TRBV28 and TRBJ2-7, with D uncertain. Trimming pared 5 bases from V and 0 bases from J, leaving 17 bases between. In germline, CDR1 is MDHEN, CDR2 SYDVKM. This CDR3 region has 16 residues. This CDR3 is CASSPPFTLSSYEQYF. As DNA, the CDR3 is TGTGCCAGCAGTCCCCCCTTTACCCTAAGCTCCTACGAGCAGTACTTC.

The genes are TRBV6-5 and TRBJ2-2, with D perhaps TRBD2 (6 bases). The CDR3 extends over 14 amino acids. V lost 4 bases, J lost 5 bases, and 11 bases lay in between. Looked up from germline, CDR1 is MNHEY and CDR2 is SVGAGI. The CDR3 sequence: CASSFGTYTGELFF. CDR3 in DNA: TGTGCCAGCAGTTTTGGGACTTATACCGGGGAGCTGTTTTTT.

This clonotype showed up many times. The chain uses TRBV2 and TRBJ2-2, with 8 nucleotides matching TRBD2. Germline values: CDR1 SNHLY, CDR2 FYNNEI. The V and J ends lost 6 bases and 4 bases, in that order; junction bases with no gene match: 4. The CDR3 is made up of 14 amino acids. The CDR3 DNA reads TGTGCCAGCAGCCCGGGAGGGTTCACCGGGGAGCTGTTTTTT. It encodes CASSPGGFTGELFF.

This clonotype appeared many times. V gene TRBV24-1 combines with J gene TRBJ2-4, with D maybe TRBD1 (5 bases). The CDR3 is made up of 14 amino acids. Germline-derived CDR1 and CDR2 are KGHDR and SFDVKD. V dropped 6 bases and J dropped 1 base, with 9 bases sitting between them. CDR3 sequence reads: CATSLGVAKNIQYF. The CDR3 DNA is TGTGCCACCAGTTTAGGGGTGGCCAAAAACATTCAGTACTTC.

This clonotype showed up just a few times. The chain is built from TRBV28 and TRBJ1-1, with D possibly matching TRBD1 (6 bases). The V gene lost 2 bases and the J gene lost 8 bases, with 18 bases spanning the gap. Germline lookup yields CDR1 MDHEN and CDR2 SYDVKM. The CDR3 has 15 residues. The CDR3 region is CASSLDPGAQGEAFF. The CDR3 region has the DNA TGTGCCAGCAGTTTAGATCCGGGGGCGCAGGGGGAAGCTTTCTTT.

The chain joins TRBV20-1 to TRBJ2-7; D gene ambiguous. Germline CDR1 is DFQATT and CDR2 is SNEGSKA (reference sequence). V was shortened by 0 bases and J by 2 bases, with 8 bases between the two germline ends. CDR3 length: 13 amino acids. The CDR3 DNA is TGCAGTGCTAGAGAAGGCCTTCCCTACGAGCAGTACTTC. Amino acid sequence: CSAREGLPYEQYF.

This clonotype was found many times. This chain uses TRBV5-1 with TRBJ2-6; 8 bases match TRBD1. The V gene's germline CDR1 is SGHRS and CDR2 YFSETQ. Germline trimming cut 4 bases from V and 4 bases from J; bases unmatched to any gene: 4. This CDR3 contains 15 residues. Here the CDR3 reads CASSRTGTGANVLTF. DNA for the CDR3: TGCGCCAGCAGCCGGACAGGGACCGGGGCCAACGTCCTGACTTTC.

This clonotype was counted many times. J is TRBJ1-1 and V is TRBV28; tentatively, D is TRBD1 (5 bases). Germline CDR1 and CDR2: MDHEN and SYDVKM. The CDR3 is 15 residues long. Trimming pared 3 bases from V and 0 bases from J, leaving 11 bases between. CDR3 amino acids: CASSFVGTMNTEAFF. Here the CDR3 DNA reads TGTGCCAGCAGTTTTGTTGGGACCATGAACACTGAAGCTTTCTTT.

This clonotype appeared many times. The V gene is TRBV20-1, the J gene TRBJ1-5; maybe TRBD1 (5 bases). There are 12 residues in the CDR3. Looked up from germline, CDR1 is DFQATT and CDR2 is SNEGSKA (reference sequence). V was pared by 3 bases and J by 5 bases, with 8 bases between. CDR3 region: CSASEGDQPQHF. In DNA, the CDR3 is TGCAGTGCTAGCGAAGGGGATCAGCCCCAGCATTTT.

The chain couples TRBV4-1 to TRBJ1-2, with 7 bases matching TRBD1. The CDR3 runs 15 residues. The germline V gene has CDR1 MGHRA and CDR2 YSYEKL. With 2 bases clipped from V and 2 bases from J, the junction kept 5 bases outside the gene matches. The CDR3 DNA reads as TGCGCCAGCAGCCAAAACCGGGACAGCAACTATGGCTACACCTTC. Residues: CASSQNRDSNYGYTF.

This clonotype was seen many times. The chain's CDR3 is CASSPSPVANYGYTF. CDR3 DNA sequence: TGTGCCAGCTCACCAAGTCCAGTAGCTAACTATGGCTACACCTTC. This chain links TRBV18 with TRBJ1-2, with unresolved D. Germline loops: CDR1 KGHSH, CDR2 LQKENI. The CDR3 runs 15 residues. Between the trimmed V and J ends, which lost 2 bases and 0 bases, there was a span of 10 bases.

There are many counts of this clonotype. Written as DNA, the CDR3 is TGTGCCAGCAGCCAAGATCTGAGCAGGGCGCGTGACGAGCAGTACTTC. Encoded protein: CASSQDLSRARDEQYF. The chain couples TRBV3-1 to TRBJ2-7; D possibly corresponds to TRBD1 (5 bases). This CDR3 comprises 16 residues. Trimming pared 0 bases from V and 5 bases from J, leaving 17 bases between. Germline CDR1 reads LGHDT; CDR2 reads YNNKEL (reference sequence).

The chain joins TRBV29-1 to TRBJ1-2; no definite D call. CDR1 SQVTM and CDR2 ANQGSEA come from the germline V gene. This CDR3 is built from 17 residues. The V gene lost 2 bases and the J gene lost 4 bases, with 23 bases spanning the gap. The CDR3 nucleotides are TGCAGCGTTGAAAAGTTCGCATTACAAGGAAGTATCTATGGCTACACCTTC. Translation gives CSVEKFALQGSIYGYTF.